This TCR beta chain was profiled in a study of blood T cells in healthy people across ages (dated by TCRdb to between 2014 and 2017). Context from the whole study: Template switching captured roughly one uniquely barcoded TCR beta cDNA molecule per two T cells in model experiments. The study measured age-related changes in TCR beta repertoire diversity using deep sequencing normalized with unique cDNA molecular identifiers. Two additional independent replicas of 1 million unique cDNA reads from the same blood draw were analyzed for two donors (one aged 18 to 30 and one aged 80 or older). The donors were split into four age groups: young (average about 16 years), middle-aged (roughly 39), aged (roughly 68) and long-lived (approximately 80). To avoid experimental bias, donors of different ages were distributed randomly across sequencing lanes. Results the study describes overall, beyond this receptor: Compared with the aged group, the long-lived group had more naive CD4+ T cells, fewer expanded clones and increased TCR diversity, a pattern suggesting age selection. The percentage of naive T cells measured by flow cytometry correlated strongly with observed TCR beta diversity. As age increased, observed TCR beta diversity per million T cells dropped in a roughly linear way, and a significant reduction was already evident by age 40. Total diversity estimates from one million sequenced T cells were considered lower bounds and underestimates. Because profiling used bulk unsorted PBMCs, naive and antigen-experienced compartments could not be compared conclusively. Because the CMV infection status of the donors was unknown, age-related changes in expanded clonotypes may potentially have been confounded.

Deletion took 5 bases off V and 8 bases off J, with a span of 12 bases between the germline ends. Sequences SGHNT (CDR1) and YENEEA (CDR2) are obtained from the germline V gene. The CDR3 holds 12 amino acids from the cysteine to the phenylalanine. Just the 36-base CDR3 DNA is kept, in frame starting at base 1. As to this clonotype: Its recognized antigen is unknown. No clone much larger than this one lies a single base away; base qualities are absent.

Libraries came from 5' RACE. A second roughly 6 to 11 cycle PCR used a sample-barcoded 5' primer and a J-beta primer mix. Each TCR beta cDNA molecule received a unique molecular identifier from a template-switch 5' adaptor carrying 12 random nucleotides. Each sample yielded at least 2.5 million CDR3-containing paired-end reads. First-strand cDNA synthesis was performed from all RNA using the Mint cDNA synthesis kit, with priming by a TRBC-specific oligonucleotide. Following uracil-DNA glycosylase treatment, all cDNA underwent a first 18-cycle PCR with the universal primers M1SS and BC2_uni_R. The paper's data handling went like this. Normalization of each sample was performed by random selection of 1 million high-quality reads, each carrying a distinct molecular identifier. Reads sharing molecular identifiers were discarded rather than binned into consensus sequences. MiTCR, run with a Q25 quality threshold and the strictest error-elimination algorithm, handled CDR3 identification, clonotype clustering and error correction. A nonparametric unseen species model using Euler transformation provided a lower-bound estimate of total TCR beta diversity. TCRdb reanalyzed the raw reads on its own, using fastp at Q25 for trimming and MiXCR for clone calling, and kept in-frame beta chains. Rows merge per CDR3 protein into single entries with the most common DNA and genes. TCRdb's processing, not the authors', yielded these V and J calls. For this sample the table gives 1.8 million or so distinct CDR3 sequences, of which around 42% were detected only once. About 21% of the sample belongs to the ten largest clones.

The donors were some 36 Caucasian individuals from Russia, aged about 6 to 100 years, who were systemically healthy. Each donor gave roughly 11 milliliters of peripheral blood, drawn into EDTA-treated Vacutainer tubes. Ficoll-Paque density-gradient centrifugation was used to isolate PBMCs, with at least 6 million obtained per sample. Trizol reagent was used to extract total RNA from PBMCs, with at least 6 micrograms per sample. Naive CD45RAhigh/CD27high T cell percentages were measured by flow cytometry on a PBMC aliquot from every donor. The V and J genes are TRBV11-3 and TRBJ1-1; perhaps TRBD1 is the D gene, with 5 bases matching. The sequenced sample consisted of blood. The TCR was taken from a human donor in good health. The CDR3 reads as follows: CASSIASGEAFF. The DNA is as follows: TGTGCCAGCAGCATCGCTTCAGGGGAAGCTTTCTTT.